This section outlines one T cell receptor (beta chain) sequence together with its context. Its antigen is still unknown. J lost 3 bases, V lost 7 bases, and 5 bases had no gene match. The CDR3 has 14 amino acids. CDR1 is MDHEN, CDR2 SYDVKM, per germline. The authors ran a second PCR of about 6 to 11 cycles using a sample-barcoded 5' primer and a J-beta primer mix. TCRdb recomputed calls from the 5' RACE reads with MiXCR, one row per CDR3 protein. The table lists about 1.5 million distinct CDR3 sequences, around 42% of them singletons, with approximately 7.9% in the top ten. Extraction yielded at least 5 micrograms of total RNA per sample. This entry is derived from a study of blood T cells in healthy people across ages. On the study more broadly: There was about one barcoded beta molecule captured by template switching per two T cells. Notes on the study in general: Across samples, TCR beta diversity tracked strongly with naive T cell percentage. Higher diversity and more naive CD4+ cells were features of long-lived donors, compared to aged donors.

The chain couples TRBV28 to TRBJ2-4; TRBD1 aligns across 8 bases. This sequence originates from a woman younger than 30 in good health. Specimen: blood. This chain's CDR3 is CASTVTGGKNIQYF. As DNA, the CDR3 is TGTGCCAGCACCGTTACAGGGGGCAAAAACATTCAGTACTTC.